This T cell receptor beta chain was captured in a study of radiotherapy plus CTLA-4 blockade in lung cancer. Turning to the study itself: Objective responses were seen in roughly 20% of patients, disease control in about 30%. Study conclusions and caveats: Strongest reported response predictors: early blood clone changes and post-radiation interferon-beta.

This clone appeared a single time. Its antigen remains unknown. Repertoires were generated with immunoSEQ multiplex PCR, while TCRdb's copy carries only in-frame clones and drops some. The sample yields roughly 44,000 clones, about 72% seen once. Losses at the gene ends were 5 bases for V and 0 bases for J; bases not matched to a gene: 7. Germline assignment: CDR1 LNHDA and CDR2 SQIVND (reference sequence). There are 16 residues in the CDR3. The sequence was obtained from a human donor with non-small cell lung cancer who had stable disease on radiotherapy plus ipilimumab. The specimen was peripheral blood, collected from a patient treated with radiotherapy plus ipilimumab. This chain connects TRBV19 to TRBJ2-3, with 8 bases that match TRBD1. CDR3 nucleotides: TGTGCCAGTAGTCCACCCCGGACAGGGAGCACAGATACGCAGTATTTT. As protein: CASSPPRTGSTDTQYF.